Described below is a single T cell receptor (beta chain) sequence and its context. As yet, its antigen is unknown. Germline CDR1 DFQATT, CDR2 SNEGSKA (reference sequence). The ends were cut back, 5 bases at V and 2 bases at J, with 16 bases in the middle. The CDR3 loop spans 14 amino acids. The data derive from a study of response to subunit inactivated influenza vaccine. Study-level findings and limits: T cells newly recruited by each seasonal influenza vaccination are few, the authors suggested.

Using its own MiXCR run on the RT-PCR reads, TCRdb lists one record per CDR3 protein. The top ten clones hold roughly a tenth of a sample with about 570,000 distinct CDR3 sequences, about 10% of them seen once. Specimen: PBMCs from blood, collected on the day of vaccination. This TCR was sampled from a man in his fifties who received an inactivated influenza vaccine. This chain connects TRBV20-1 to TRBJ2-7; unclear D gene. The CDR3 sequence is CSACPPDRTYEQYF. In nucleotides, the CDR3 is TGCAGTGCTTGCCCCCCCGACCGAACCTACGAGCAGTACTTC.